Shown below are 25 T cell receptor beta chains from a single sample sequenced in a study of ipilimumab plus nivolumab after autologous stem cell transplantation. Measured with immunoSEQ multiplex PCR; TCRdb has only the in-frame clones, and not every one. Of roughly 10,000 clones in the sample, just under 80% are singletons; the top ten hold more than 7%. This specimen consisted of PBMCs, obtained in a trial of ipilimumab plus nivolumab as post-transplant consolidation. The receptors were gathered from a male donor with diffuse large B-cell lymphoma.

The V gene is TRBV27, the J gene TRBJ1-5; D unresolved. This CDR3 spans 15 amino acids. V was pared by 2 bases and J by 7 bases, with 15 bases between. Germline CDR1 MNHEY, CDR2 SMNVEV (reference sequence). The CDR3 sequence: CASSLSLPAEQPQHF. CDR3 sequence (DNA): TGTGCCAGCAGTTTAAGTTTGCCAGCGGAGCAGCCCCAGCATTTT.

V usage is TRBV5-1 and J usage is TRBJ1-1, with 7 bases that match TRBD1. Per germline, CDR1 SGHRS and CDR2 YFSETQ. The V gene end was trimmed by 4 bases and the J gene end by 0 bases; junction bases not matched to a gene: 9. The CDR3 runs 16 residues. In nucleotides, the CDR3 is TGCGCCAGCAGCAGGGACGCGGGACAGCTGAACACTGAAGCTTTCTTT. This encodes CASSRDAGQLNTEAFF.

The chain employs TRBV2 and TRBJ1-1; maybe TRBD1 (5 bases). Germline V gene data show CDR1 as SNHLY and CDR2 as FYNNEI. The CDR3 totals 14 residues. Trimming took off 3 bases at V and 5 bases at J, with 13 bases between the two ends. CDR3 sequence: CASSDRGPGTEAFF. CDR3 coding DNA: TGTGCCAGCAGTGATAGGGGCCCGGGTACTGAAGCTTTCTTT.

The chain uses TRBV19 and TRBJ2-1; 10 nucleotides match TRBD2. The germline V gene encodes CDR1 LNHDA and CDR2 SQIVND (reference sequence). V dropped 3 bases and J dropped 0; count of bases not matched to a gene: 11. The CDR3 has 19 residues. CDR3 region: CASSITSGVSQPSYNEQFF. In DNA, the CDR3 is TGTGCCAGTAGTATTACTAGCGGGGTGTCTCAGCCCTCCTACAATGAGCAGTTCTTC.

This chain connects TRBV6-5 to TRBJ1-2; 7 bases are shared with TRBD1. The V segment lost 6 bases and the J segment 7 bases; nucleotides outside the gene matches: 8. Germline assignment: CDR1 MNHEY and CDR2 SVGAGI. The CDR3 spans 13 residues. CDR3 DNA: TGTGCCAGCAGGGATACAGGGGAGCGTGGCTACACCTTC. It encodes CASRDTGERGYTF.

This clone was seen more than once but under ten times. The J gene is TRBJ1-5, the V gene TRBV7-8, with a possible D match to TRBD1 (6 bases). The CDR3 has 19 amino acids. Trimming took 2 bases from V and 0 from J, leaving 20 bases between them. The germline V gene has CDR1 SGHVS and CDR2 FQNEAQ. The CDR3 nucleotides are TGTGCCAGCAGCTTATGGGGCAGGACAGAGCTTTATAGCAATCAGCCCCAGCATTTT. Amino acid sequence: CASSLWGRTELYSNQPQHF.

This clone is large by share. The chain is built from TRBV14 and TRBJ1-6, with 7 bases lining up with TRBD1. The junction had 6 bases not matched to a gene; V was cut back by 4 bases and J by 6 bases. Germline V gives CDR1 SGHDN, CDR2 FVKESK. This CDR3 is 15 amino acids long. The CDR3 sequence is CASSLQTGSNSPLHF. CDR3 sequence (DNA): TGTGCCAGCAGCCTACAGACAGGGAGTAATTCACCCCTCCACTTT.

The V gene is TRBV4-2, the J gene TRBJ2-7; 8 positions match TRBD2. CDR3 size: 15 residues. CDR1 is LGHNA and CDR2 is YNFKEQ in the germline V gene. J was trimmed by 3 bases and V by 0 bases; bases with no gene match: 4. DNA for the CDR3: TGTGCCAGCAGCCAAGAATCCAGCGGGGGCTACGAGCAGTACTTC. It is translated as CASSQESSGGYEQYF.

The V and J genes are TRBV5-8 and TRBJ1-1; D unresolved. This CDR3 region has 14 residues. The germline V gene encodes CDR1 SGHTS and CDR2 YDEGEE. Deletions cut 2 bases from V and 0 bases from J, with 8 bases between. The CDR3 DNA reads TGTGCCAGCAGCTTTCAGAACCTGAACACTGAAGCTTTCTTT. This encodes CASSFQNLNTEAFF.

This clone was picked up one time. This chain joins TRBV2 and TRBJ2-1; possibly TRBD1 or TRBD2 for D (6 bases each). CDR1 is SNHLY, CDR2 FYNNEI, per germline. Trimming cost V 11 bases and J 0 bases, with 14 bases left between them. The CDR3 loop spans 14 amino acids. The chain's CDR3 is CAVGEGGSYNEQFF. Written as DNA, the CDR3 is TGTGCCGTCGGTGAGGGGGGCTCCTACAATGAGCAGTTCTTC.

This rearrangement joins TRBV5-1 to TRBJ2-3; TRBD1 agrees at 7 bases. With V trimmed by 4 bases and J by 4 bases, 12 bases remained unmatched. CDR1 and CDR2 (germline): SGHRS, YFSETQ. This CDR3 comprises 16 residues. This chain's CDR3 is CASSPWTAQGADTQYF. The CDR3 bases are TGCGCCAGCAGCCCATGGACAGCTCAGGGGGCAGATACGCAGTATTTT.

This clone has a single count. This chain links TRBV7-9 with TRBJ2-1; 9 bases are a match to TRBD1. The V gene's germline CDR1 is SEHNR and CDR2 FQNEAQ (reference sequence). The CDR3 contains 17 residues. After removal of 1 base from V and 2 bases from J, the junction contained 6 bases not matched to a gene. CDR3 in amino acids: CASSLGTGAETYNEQFF. The CDR3 bases are TGTGCCAGCAGCTTAGGGACAGGGGCGGAGACCTACAATGAGCAGTTCTTC.

This clone showed up just once. This rearrangement joins TRBV7-9 to TRBJ2-1, with TRBD2 identical over 7 bases. Trimming removed 1 base from V and 7 bases from J; junction bases left unmatched: 13. In germline, CDR1 is SEHNR, CDR2 FQNEAQ (reference sequence). This CDR3 has 17 residues. CDR3 sequence: CASSLGGGGGLLNEQFF. In DNA, the CDR3 is TGTGCCAGCAGCTTAGGCGGCGGGGGAGGTCTACTAAATGAGCAGTTCTTC. Supplemented by reference TRBV7-9 and TRBJ2-1, the full variable domain reads DTGVSQNPRHKITKRGQNVTFRCDPISEHNRLYWYRQTLGQGPEFLTYFQNEAQLEKSRLLSDRFSAERPKGSFSTLEIQRTEQGDSAMYLCASSLGGGGGLLNEQFFGPGTRLTVL.

The V gene is TRBV7-9, the J gene TRBJ2-7; D may be TRBD2 (5 bases). Germline V gives CDR1 SEHNR, CDR2 FQNEAQ (reference sequence). The CDR3 covers 14 residues. With 6 bases removed from V and 0 bases from J, the gap between germline ends came to 12 bases. CDR3 sequence (DNA): TGTGCCAGCAGAAAGACCGGGAACTCCTACGAGCAGTACTTC. Amino acid sequence: CASRKTGNSYEQYF. The whole variable domain, filled in from reference TRBV7-9 and TRBJ2-7, reads DTGVSQNPRHKITKRGQNVTFRCDPISEHNRLYWYRQTLGQGPEFLTYFQNEAQLEKSRLLSDRFSAERPKGSFSTLEIQRTEQGDSAMYLCASRKTGNSYEQYFGPGTRLTVT.

This clone was recorded a few times. The gene calls are TRBV7-2 and TRBJ2-7; D could derive from TRBD1 or TRBD2 (5 bases each). There are 13 residues in the CDR3. The V and J ends lost 5 bases and 9 bases respectively, with 17 bases between them. From germline, CDR1 is SGHTA and CDR2 FQGNSA. The CDR3 nucleotides are TGTGCCAGCAGCCAGGACTGGGACGTGGTGCAGTACTTC. The encoded protein is CASSQDWDVVQYF.

The V call is TRBV4-3, the J call TRBJ1-2, with TRBD1 identical over 7 bases. The germline V gene encodes CDR1 LGHNA and CDR2 YSLEER. The CDR3 has 15 residues. The V and J ends lost 2 bases and 0 bases, in that order; junction bases with no gene match: 3. Here the CDR3 reads CASSQRQGANYGYTF. The DNA for the CDR3 is TGCGCCAGCAGCCAACGACAGGGAGCTAACTATGGCTACACCTTC.

The V gene is TRBV5-1, the J gene TRBJ1-6; D not resolved. The V end was cut by 0 bases, the J end by 8 bases, with 9 bases between. The CDR3 is 14 residues long. CDR1 and CDR2 from the germline V gene are SGHRS and YFSETQ. The CDR3 sequence is CASSLGLGDSPLHF. CDR3 DNA: TGCGCCAGCAGCTTGGGCCTAGGTGATTCACCCCTCCACTTT.

This clone was seen a few times. This rearrangement joins TRBV5-1 to TRBJ2-7, with D perhaps matching TRBD2 (5 bases). CDR1 is SGHRS, CDR2 YFSETQ, per germline. The V and J ends lost 3 bases and 3 bases respectively, with 13 bases between them. The CDR3 extends over 14 amino acids. The DNA of the CDR3 is TGCGCCAGCAGCTGGGTGACGGGGAACTACGAGCAGTACTTC. Translating gives CASSWVTGNYEQYF. Using reference TRBV5-1 and TRBJ2-7 for the parts outside the CDR3, the full variable domain is KAGVTQTPRYLIKTRGQQVTLSCSPISGHRSVSWYQQTPGQGLQFLFEYFSETQRNKGNFPGRFSGRQFSNSRSEMNVSTLELGDSALYLCASSWVTGNYEQYFGPGTRLTVT.

The V call is TRBV2, the J call TRBJ1-5, with 9 positions matching TRBD1. Per the germline V gene, CDR1 is SNHLY and CDR2 is FYNNEI. V gave up 5 bases and J gave up 7 bases; unmatched junction bases: 6. This CDR3 is built from 14 residues. In DNA, the CDR3 is TGTGCCAGCAGTCCGGACAGGGGAGGCCAGCCCCAGCATTTT. Its protein product is CASSPDRGGQPQHF.

J is TRBJ2-7 and V is TRBV6-1, with 7 bases lining up with TRBD2. This CDR3 is built from 12 residues. Germline loops: CDR1 MNHNS, CDR2 SASEGT. J gave up 4 bases and V 8 bases, and 5 bases lay outside the gene matches. In DNA, the CDR3 is TGTGCCAGCGGGAGGGATCGGTACGAGCAGTACTTC. Translating it yields CASGRDRYEQYF.

The rearrangement uses TRBV5-8 and TRBJ2-1; D gene ambiguous. Trimming took 0 bases from V and 0 from J, leaving 7 bases between them. In germline, CDR1 is SGHTS, CDR2 YDEGEE. The CDR3 is made up of 15 amino acids. CDR3 DNA sequence: TGTGCCAGCAGCTTGGGGTCAGACTCCTACAATGAGCAGTTCTTC. It encodes CASSLGSDSYNEQFF.

This sequence joins TRBV14 and TRBJ2-1, with 7 bases that match TRBD1. Germline trimming cut 0 bases from V and 8 bases from J; bases unmatched to any gene: 4. Germline assignment: CDR1 SGHDN and CDR2 FVKESK. The CDR3 is made up of 14 amino acids. CDR3 sequence reads: CASSQDVQGHEQFF. CDR3 sequence (DNA): TGTGCCAGCAGCCAAGATGTACAGGGGCATGAGCAGTTCTTC.

CDR3 DNA sequence: TGTGCCAGCAGCGGATTGGGACGGGCAGAAGAGACCCAGTACTTC. This codes for CASSGLGRAEETQYF. The chain has TRBV7-6 and TRBJ2-5, with D perhaps being TRBD1 or TRBD2 (5 bases each). V shed 5 bases and J shed 3 bases, with 16 bases lying between them. The CDR3 runs 15 residues. Germline CDR1 is SGHVS and CDR2 is FNYEAQ.

V and J are TRBV11-2 and TRBJ2-5, with 9 bases matching TRBD2. The J call may be mistaken, given a closer DNA end match to TRBJ2-7. CDR1 SGHAT and CDR2 FQNNGV come from the germline V gene. This CDR3 is built from 15 residues. CDR3 region: CASRRPGTSTYEQYF. The CDR3 nucleotides read TGTGCCAGCAGGAGGCCCGGGACTAGCACCTACGAGCAGTACTTC.

This clone was picked up a small number of times. This chain connects TRBV6-6 to TRBJ2-7, with D perhaps TRBD2 (7 bases). The CDR3 consists of 15 residues. CDR1 is MNHNY, CDR2 SVGAGI, per germline (reference sequence). The V end lost 7 bases, the J end lost 1 base, and 17 bases lay between the germline ends. DNA of the CDR3: TGTGCCAGCACAAAAGGGGGGGGCCCGTCCTACGAGCAGTACTTC. This encodes CASTKGGGPSYEQYF.